This TCR beta chain was captured in a study of control samples from healthy donors and cancer patients. In its sample, this clone was seen once. Other DNA sequences in the same sample also yield this CDR3. V trimming: 0 bases; J trimming: 7 bases; junction bases outside the gene matches: 3. The germline CDR1 and CDR2 sequences are SGHRS and YFSETQ. The length of the CDR3 is 14 residues. Here immunoSEQ multiplex PCR was the method, and the copy in TCRdb shows in-frame clones only, minus some. The sample contains fewer than 65,000 clones, under 90% of which appear only once. The V call is TRBV5-1, the J call TRBJ1-4; 7 bases are a match to TRBD1. The receptor comes from a man between 65 and 80 years old in good health. Specimen: blood. The DNA for the CDR3 is TGCGCCAGCAGCTTGGGGCAGGGGGGTGAAAAACTGTTTTTT. It is translated as CASSLGQGGEKLFF.